One and the same sample provided the 26 T cell receptor beta chains below, sequenced in a study of follicular helper T cells after annual influenza vaccination. TCRdb's table, derived via immunoSEQ multiplex PCR, lists solely in-frame clones and lacks some. In the table there are about 10,000 clones, under 80% of which are singletons. The sample was CXCR5- memory CD4+ T cells sorted from blood, taken 6 weeks after influenza vaccination. The source is an adult who received the influenza vaccine.

This chain links TRBV11-3 with TRBJ1-1; maybe TRBD1 (5 bases). The V gene's germline CDR1 is SGHNT and CDR2 YENEEA. This CDR3 is built from 14 residues. V dropped 4 bases and J dropped 2 bases, with 11 bases sitting between them. The CDR3 DNA sequence: TGTGCCAGCAGCTGGGGCGGACATAACACTGAAGCTTTCTTT. Translating gives CASSWGGHNTEAFF.

The V gene is TRBV14, the J gene TRBJ2-7; no reliable D call. This CDR3 is built from 15 residues. Germline-derived CDR1 and CDR2 are SGHDN and FVKESK. With 1 base removed from V and 3 bases from J, the gap between germline ends came to 13 bases. This CDR3 is CASSQGRSPLYEQYF. The DNA of the CDR3 is TGTGCCAGCAGCCAAGGCCGGTCACCACTCTACGAGCAGTACTTC.

This clone was seen more than once but under ten times. The rearrangement links TRBV4-2 to TRBJ1-1; D not certain. The length of the CDR3 is 15 residues. Germline lookup yields CDR1 LGHNA and CDR2 YNFKEQ. Deletions cut 0 bases from V and 5 bases from J, with 13 bases between. As DNA, the CDR3 is TGTGCCAGCAGCCAAGATTGGGTGGGATGGACTGAAGCTTTCTTT. Protein sequence: CASSQDWVGWTEAFF.

This sequence joins TRBV4-3 and TRBJ2-2; TRBD2 matches at 8 bases. V trimming: 0 bases; J trimming: 9 bases; junction bases outside the gene matches: 12. Germline assignment: CDR1 LGHNA and CDR2 YSLEER. The CDR3 is 17 residues long. CDR3 residues: CASSQEPIGGAVRELFF. The CDR3 bases are TGCGCCAGCAGCCAAGAACCGATCGGGGGGGCCGTGCGGGAGCTGTTTTTT.

The CDR3 reads CASSIGSSGNTIYF. The CDR3 nucleotides read TGTGCCAGTAGTATCGGGAGCTCTGGAAACACCATATATTTT. The J gene is TRBJ1-3, the V gene TRBV19, with no clear D. This CDR3 region has 14 residues. Trimming shortened V by 3 bases and J by 0 bases, and 6 bases separated the two germline ends. The germline V gene has CDR1 LNHDA and CDR2 SQIVND (reference sequence).

This clone was detected only once. V gene TRBV4-1 combines with J gene TRBJ2-3; 12 bases are shared with TRBD2. There are 18 residues in the CDR3. V shed 1 base and J 5 bases; nucleotides not matched to a gene: 10. Per the germline V gene, CDR1 is MGHRA and CDR2 is YSYEKL. CDR3 region: CASSQVPPSGGAVDTQYF. The DNA for the CDR3 is TGCGCCAGCAGCCAAGTACCTCCTAGCGGGGGGGCGGTAGATACGCAGTATTTT.

The chain uses TRBV6-5 and TRBJ2-3; TRBD2 is a possible D gene (6 bases). Germline lookup yields CDR1 MNHEY and CDR2 SVGAGI. V lost 6 bases to trimming and J lost 5 bases, with 6 bases between them. This CDR3 has 11 residues. CDR3 sequence (DNA): TGTGCCAGCAGGCGGGGAGATACGCAGTATTTT. Translation: CASRRGDTQYF.

This sequence joins TRBV5-1 and TRBJ2-3, with D perhaps given as TRBD1 or TRBD2 (6 bases each). V lost 1 base, J lost 1 base, and 10 bases lay in between. This CDR3 is built from 15 residues. Germline V CDR1 and CDR2: SGHRS, YFSETQ. The CDR3 DNA follows: TGCGCCAGCAGCTTGTTAGGGGGGCGCACAGATACGCAGTATTTT. This gives the protein CASSLLGGRTDTQYF.

V gene TRBV6-5 combines with J gene TRBJ1-1; D unresolved. V was pared by 3 bases and J by 1 base, with 9 bases between. Germline V gene lookup returns CDR1 MNHEY and CDR2 SVGAGI. The CDR3 length is 14 residues. The DNA for the CDR3 is TGTGCCAGCAGTTATTTCCTGGGGAACACTGAAGCTTTCTTT. This gives the protein CASSYFLGNTEAFF.

This sequence joins TRBV2 and TRBJ1-6; 10 bases are a match to TRBD1. J lost 8 bases, V lost 7 bases, and 11 bases had no gene match. Germline lookup yields CDR1 SNHLY and CDR2 FYNNEI. The CDR3 contains 16 residues. CDR3 sequence (DNA): TGTGCCAGCAAAAAGGCTCGGGACAGGGGTGATTCACCCCTCCACTTT. It yields the protein CASKKARDRGDSPLHF.

The chain carries TRBV9 and TRBJ2-1; 9 nucleotides match TRBD2. CDR1 is SGDLS and CDR2 is YYNGEE in the germline V gene. The V and J ends lost 4 bases and 3 bases, in that order; junction bases with no gene match: 11. The CDR3 consists of 17 residues. This CDR3 reads CASSPSSWRGGYNEQFF. The CDR3 DNA follows: TGTGCCAGCAGCCCCAGTTCCTGGCGGGGGGGCTACAATGAGCAGTTCTTC.

The chain uses TRBV5-1 and TRBJ1-4; 10 nucleotides align to TRBD1. The CDR3 covers 14 residues. V shed 3 bases and J 7 bases; nucleotides not matched to a gene: 3. Germline CDR1 is SGHRS and CDR2 is YFSETQ. The CDR3 spells CASSSGQGGEKLFF. The CDR3 DNA reads as TGCGCCAGCAGCTCAGGACAGGGGGGTGAAAAACTGTTTTTT.

This clone was recorded only once. The rearrangement links TRBV7-2 to TRBJ1-2; 7 bases line up with TRBD1. This CDR3 comprises 15 residues. The ends lost 7 bases at V and 3 bases at J; junction bases unmatched: 11. Germline V gene sequence: CDR1 SGHTA, CDR2 FQGNSA. DNA of the CDR3: TGTGCCAGCACCACTGAACAGGGGACGTACTATGGCTACACCTTC. It codes for CASTTEQGTYYGYTF.

This chain connects TRBV6-5 to TRBJ1-1; D gene unclear. The germline gives CDR1 MNHEY, CDR2 SVGAGI. Trimming stripped 5 bases from V and 8 bases from J, with 12 bases between. The CDR3 runs 12 residues. CDR3 sequence (DNA): TGTGCCAGCAGTCAAGGGCCATTAGAAGCTTTCTTT. This sequence encodes CASSQGPLEAFF.

This clone was picked up a small number of times. The chain is built from TRBV15 and TRBJ2-7, with unresolved D. The V end was cut by 0 bases, the J end by 2 bases, with 11 bases between. In germline, CDR1 is LNHNV, CDR2 YYDKDF (reference sequence). This CDR3 is built from 15 residues. CDR3 sequence (DNA): TGTGCCACCAGCAGAGATGGACGGAAAGCCTACGAGCAGTACTTC. Residues: CATSRDGRKAYEQYF. The whole variable domain, filled in from reference TRBV15 and TRBJ2-7, reads DAMVIQNPRYQVTQFGKPVTLSCSQTLNHNVMYWYQQKSSQAPKLLFHYYDKDFNNEADTPDNFQSRRPNTSFCFLDIRSPGLGDTAMYLCATSRDGRKAYEQYFGPGTRLTVT.

In nucleotides, the CDR3 is TGTGCCAGCAGCTTACGACAGGGGGCAGGAGGAGATACGCAGTATTTT. Its protein product is CASSLRQGAGGDTQYF. The rearrangement uses TRBV7-2 and TRBJ2-3; 10 bases line up with TRBD1. CDR3 length: 16 amino acids. J gave up 5 bases and V 2 bases, and 7 bases lay outside the gene matches. Germline CDR1 reads SGHTA; CDR2 reads FQGNSA.

Here the CDR3 DNA reads TGTGCCAGCAAGACTCCGCAGGGTTGGTATCAGCCCCAGCATTTT. Translating it yields CASKTPQGWYQPQHF. The chain couples TRBV28 to TRBJ1-5; D perhaps matches TRBD1 (5 bases). V was pared by 7 bases and J by 5 bases, with 18 bases between. CDR1 MDHEN and CDR2 SYDVKM come from the germline V gene. There are 15 residues in the CDR3.

The chain is built from TRBV9 and TRBJ1-3; no reliable D call. Trimming cost V 0 bases and J 4 bases, with 8 bases left between them. The CDR3 consists of 14 residues. Germline loops: CDR1 SGDLS, CDR2 YYNGEE. The CDR3 nucleotides read TGTGCCAGCAGCGTAGAAATCTCAGGAAACACCATATATTTT. This encodes CASSVEISGNTIYF.

The V and J genes are TRBV25-1 and TRBJ1-2, with D perhaps matching TRBD1 (6 bases). The CDR3 sequence is 17 residues long. The V and J ends lost 9 bases and 12 bases respectively, with 35 bases between them. Germline CDR1 is MGHDK and CDR2 is SYGVNS. The CDR3 DNA sequence: TGTGCCAGGCAACACTCTAGGGCCGACAGGTACTCTAAGGAGGACACCTTC. Protein sequence: CARQHSRADRYSKEDTF.

The V call is TRBV2, the J call TRBJ1-6; D is ambiguous. This CDR3 contains 12 residues. In germline, CDR1 is SNHLY, CDR2 FYNNEI. V dropped 7 bases and J dropped 8 bases, with 9 bases sitting between them. In nucleotides, the CDR3 is TGTGCCAGCACTGGCGAGTATTCACCCCTCCACTTT. Its translation: CASTGEYSPLHF. Filled out from reference TRBV2 and TRBJ1-6, the complete variable domain reads EPEVTQTPSHQVTQMGQEVILRCVPISNHLYFYWYRQILGQKVEFLVSFYNNEISEKSEIFDDQFSVERPDGSNFTLKIRSTKLEDSAMYFCASTGEYSPLHFGNGTRLTVT.

This sequence joins TRBV6-1 and TRBJ1-4; 7 positions agree with TRBD1. Germline assignment: CDR1 MNHNS and CDR2 SASEGT. Trimming at V came to 3 bases and at J to 4 bases, leaving 2 bases not matched to a gene. The CDR3 is made up of 14 amino acids. The DNA of the CDR3 is TGTGCCAGCAGTGAGGGGACAGTTAATGAAAAACTGTTTTTT. It is translated as CASSEGTVNEKLFF.

This chain links TRBV7-9 with TRBJ1-3; unclear D gene. V was clipped by 2 bases and J by 0 bases, with 11 bases between them. This CDR3 region has 16 residues. Germline V gene sequence: CDR1 SEHNR, CDR2 FQNEAQ (reference sequence). The CDR3 loop is CASSLTVLTSGNTIYF. The CDR3 DNA sequence: TGTGCCAGCAGCTTAACGGTCCTCACCTCTGGAAACACCATATATTTT.

The rearrangement links TRBV4-2 to TRBJ2-5; 8 bases are shared with TRBD2. The CDR3 consists of 16 residues. The junction had 4 bases not matched to a gene; V was cut back by 0 bases and J by 1 base. The germline CDR1 and CDR2 sequences are LGHNA and YNFKEQ. The CDR3 region is CASSQDPGLVQETQYF. The CDR3 DNA reads TGTGCCAGCAGCCAAGATCCGGGACTAGTCCAAGAGACCCAGTACTTC.

The chain uses TRBV11-1 and TRBJ2-3; possibly TRBD2 for D (6 bases). The V gene lost 5 bases and the J gene lost 4 bases, with 19 bases spanning the gap. This CDR3 is 16 amino acids long. The germline CDR1 and CDR2 sequences are SGHAT and FQDESV (reference sequence). CDR3 sequence: CASSPRTLGGADTQYF. The CDR3 DNA sequence: TGTGCCAGCAGCCCCCGTACTCTGGGGGGTGCAGATACGCAGTATTTT.

V is TRBV7-8 and J is TRBJ2-1; TRBD2 aligns across 11 bases. This CDR3 is built from 14 residues. Germline values: CDR1 SGHVS, CDR2 FQNEAQ. J lost 4 bases, V lost 5 bases, and 1 base had no gene match. CDR3: CASSRLAGYNEQFF. The CDR3 coding sequence is TGTGCCAGCAGCCGACTAGCGGGGTACAATGAGCAGTTCTTC.

This clone occurred once. CDR3 residues: CASTRWGGEEKLFF. In DNA, the CDR3 is TGTGCCAGCACCAGGTGGGGAGGAGAGGAAAAACTGTTTTTT. The chain employs TRBV6-6 and TRBJ1-4; D gene unclear. Germline lookup yields CDR1 MNHNY and CDR2 SVGAGI (reference sequence). The ends were cut back, 7 bases at V and 8 bases at J, with 17 bases in the middle. The CDR3 totals 14 residues.